These 27 T cell receptor beta chains were all obtained from the same sample, sequenced in a study of OX40 agonist ivuxolimab in advanced cancers. Library preparation employed the immunoSEQ multiplex PCR assay. As stored in TCRdb, this immuneACCESS dataset retains in-frame rearrangements with V and J assigned. A fraction of the clones does not appear; measured against another copy, unresolved V genes explain less than half of the discrepancy, and the remainder lacks a known reason. In all, the sample holds about 82,000 clones, and 70% to 90% of those were seen once. 0.75% to 1% of the sample lies in the top ten. Sample: CD4+ or CD8+ T cells sorted from blood, taken in a trial of the OX40 agonist ivuxolimab. Receptors were obtained from an adult with an advanced solid tumor such as melanoma, head and neck, liver or kidney cancer.

The chain joins TRBV7-9 to TRBJ2-3, with D perhaps matching TRBD1 (6 bases). V lost 4 bases and J lost 0, with 17 bases in between. CDR1 is SEHNR, CDR2 FQNEAQ, per germline (reference sequence). The CDR3 runs to 17 residues. This CDR3 reads CASSSKLVQGSTDTQYF. The CDR3 region has the DNA TGTGCCAGCAGCTCAAAGCTTGTACAGGGAAGCACAGATACGCAGTATTTT.

The chain employs TRBV11-2 and TRBJ2-1, with D perhaps TRBD1 (7 bases). Trimming removed 5 bases at V and 2 bases at J, with 22 bases between. Germline assignment: CDR1 SGHAT and CDR2 FQNNGV. CDR3 length: 18 residues. CDR3 sequence reads: CASSARGALSGTYNEQFF. In DNA form, the CDR3 reads TGTGCCAGCAGCGCCAGGGGGGCCCTCTCCGGCACCTACAATGAGCAGTTCTTC.

V is TRBV7-2 and J is TRBJ2-3; 12 bases match TRBD2. The CDR3 sequence is 15 residues long. The germline V gene has CDR1 SGHTA and CDR2 FQGNSA. V was pared by 10 bases and J by 3 bases, with 8 bases of the junction left unmatched. CDR3 amino acids: CATAGTSGRTDTQYF. The CDR3, as DNA: TGTGCCACAGCTGGGACTAGCGGGCGGACAGATACGCAGTATTTT.

The chain joins TRBV7-9 to TRBJ2-3; D perhaps matches TRBD1 (6 bases). V was cut by 1 base and J by 3 bases, with 11 bases left in between. This CDR3 has 15 amino acids. The germline CDR1 and CDR2 sequences are SEHNR and FQNEAQ (reference sequence). In DNA form, the CDR3 reads TGTGCCAGCAGCTTAGGGGGGCAAAAAACAGATACGCAGTATTTT. Encoded protein: CASSLGGQKTDTQYF.

The rearrangement links TRBV7-2 to TRBJ2-7, with D perhaps assigned TRBD1 or TRBD2 (5 bases each). V lost 1 base and J 7 bases, leaving 17 bases between the germline ends. This CDR3 has 15 residues. The germline CDR1 and CDR2 sequences are SGHTA and FQGNSA. The DNA for the CDR3 is TGTGCCAGCAGCTTAGATGGGGGAACCCTCCGGGAGCAGTACTTC. Amino acid sequence: CASSLDGGTLREQYF.

The chain is built from TRBV7-9 and TRBJ2-7; D call uncertain. There are 11 residues in the CDR3. V gave up 4 bases and J gave up 4 bases, with 5 bases separating them. Germline V CDR1 and CDR2: SEHNR, FQNEAQ (reference sequence). CDR3 coding DNA: TGTGCCAGCAGCTACAGATACGAGCAGTACTTC. Translating it yields CASSYRYEQYF.

This CDR3 is CASSLGRDSRLDEQYF. CDR3 in DNA: TGTGCCAGCAGCTTGGGCCGGGACAGTAGACTCGACGAGCAGTACTTC. The chain employs TRBV5-4 and TRBJ2-7, with 7 nucleotides matching TRBD1. CDR1 and CDR2 from the germline V gene are SGHNT and YYREEE (reference sequence). V shed 0 bases, J shed 5 bases, and the junction held 11 bases outside the gene matches. The CDR3 contains 16 residues.

The V call is TRBV30, the J call TRBJ2-2; a possible D gene is TRBD2 (5 bases). Germline CDR1 is GTSNPN and CDR2 is SVGIG (reference sequence). This CDR3 region has 14 residues. V dropped 0 bases and J dropped 6 bases, with 11 bases sitting between them. CDR3 region: CAWSVWAGAGELFF. The DNA for the CDR3 is TGTGCCTGGAGTGTGTGGGCGGGCGCCGGGGAGCTGTTTTTT.

V gene TRBV27 combines with J gene TRBJ2-1; 8 nucleotides align to TRBD2. This CDR3 is 20 amino acids long. V was pared by 5 bases and J by 0 bases, with 18 bases of the junction left unmatched. Germline lookup yields CDR1 MNHEY and CDR2 SMNVEV (reference sequence). The DNA of the CDR3 is TGTGCCAGCAGTGGGGGGACGGGGGCGGGGGGACTTTACTCCTACAATGAGCAGTTCTTC. Its translation is CASSGGTGAGGLYSYNEQFF.

The rearrangement links TRBV7-2 to TRBJ2-7, with no clear D. V lost 10 bases and J lost 4, with 17 bases in between. The length of the CDR3 is 13 residues. Germline V CDR1 and CDR2: SGHTA, FQGNSA. DNA for the CDR3: TGTGCCACCGCTTCGGACCGGGCGTACGAGCAGTACTTC. Protein product: CATASDRAYEQYF.

The gene calls are TRBV5-4 and TRBJ2-5, with 8 bases that match TRBD2. Trimming at V came to 4 bases and at J to 2 bases, leaving 4 bases not matched to a gene. Per the germline V gene, CDR1 is SGHNT and CDR2 is YYREEE (reference sequence). The length of the CDR3 is 14 residues. The CDR3 DNA sequence: TGTGCCAGCAGCCCGGGGGGGGTTCAAGAGACCCAGTACTTC. Translating gives CASSPGGVQETQYF.

The CDR3, as DNA: TGCAGTGCCCAGGGGACCTACGAGCAGTACTTC. Its translation is CSAQGTYEQYF. J is TRBJ2-7 and V is TRBV20-1, with D possibly being TRBD1 (6 bases). Looked up from germline, CDR1 is DFQATT and CDR2 is SNEGSKA (reference sequence). Trimming pared 6 bases from V and 2 bases from J, leaving 8 bases between. The CDR3 is 11 residues long.

This chain joins TRBV4-3 and TRBJ2-7, with D maybe TRBD2 (5 bases). The CDR3 totals 13 residues. Germline CDR1 LGHNA, CDR2 YSLEER. V lost 0 bases to trimming and J lost 7 bases, with 10 bases between them. In DNA form, the CDR3 reads TGCGCCAGCAGCCAAGAGGCCCGCGGGGAGCAGTACTTC. This codes for CASSQEARGEQYF.

The chain is built from TRBV7-3 and TRBJ1-2, with D maybe TRBD1 (6 bases). From germline, CDR1 is SGHTA and CDR2 FQGTGA. The CDR3 runs to 15 residues. Trimming took 5 bases from V and 9 from J, leaving 22 bases between them. The DNA of the CDR3 is TGTGCCAGCAGCCCGAACCCGGGACACCAAAGAAGCTACACCTTC. Protein: CASSPNPGHQRSYTF.

The chain couples TRBV7-3 to TRBJ2-1; 8 positions agree with TRBD2. Germline V gene sequence: CDR1 SGHTA, CDR2 FQGTGA. The CDR3 spans 15 residues. V gave up 1 base and J gave up 6 bases; unmatched junction bases: 5. The CDR3 nucleotides are TGTGCCAGCAGCTTAATGGCGGGGGGCGTCAATGAGCAGTTCTTC. Amino acid sequence: CASSLMAGGVNEQFF.

The V and J genes are TRBV7-2 and TRBJ2-1; D is uncertain. Germline V gene data show CDR1 as SGHTA and CDR2 as FQGNSA. V was cut by 0 bases and J by 6 bases, with 3 bases left in between. There are 12 residues in the CDR3. This CDR3 reads CASSLASNEQFF. In nucleotides, the CDR3 is TGTGCCAGCAGCTTAGCTAGCAATGAGCAGTTCTTC.

The chain is built from TRBV11-2 and TRBJ2-2; D call uncertain. CDR1 SGHAT and CDR2 FQNNGV come from the germline V gene. Between the trimmed V and J ends, which lost 0 bases and 8 bases, there was a span of 7 bases. There are 13 residues in the CDR3. CDR3 loop: CASSLDLRGELFF. CDR3 nucleotides: TGTGCCAGCAGCTTAGATTTGCGGGGGGAGCTGTTTTTT. Full variable domain (rest looked up from reference TRBV11-2 and TRBJ2-2): EAGVAQSPRYKIIEKRQSVAFWCNPISGHATLYWYQQILGQGPKLLIQFQNNGVVDDSQLPKDRFSAERLKGVDSTLKIQPAKLEDSAVYLCASSLDLRGELFFGEGSRLTVL.

The V call is TRBV19, the J call TRBJ1-1; 7 nucleotides line up with TRBD1. The CDR3 sequence is 14 residues long. J was trimmed by 5 bases and V by 6 bases; bases with no gene match: 9. Germline V gene sequence: CDR1 LNHDA, CDR2 SQIVND (reference sequence). The DNA for the CDR3 is TGTGCCAGTAGAGGGGGCGCATGGGATACTGAAGCTTTCTTT. Its translation: CASRGGAWDTEAFF.

The chain couples TRBV6-5 to TRBJ1-1, with D perhaps matching TRBD1 (6 bases). Germline lookup yields CDR1 MNHEY and CDR2 SVGAGI. Trimming took off 2 bases at V and 1 base at J, with 11 bases between the two ends. This CDR3 comprises 15 residues. The CDR3: CASSYGGAENTEAFF. In nucleotides, the CDR3 is TGTGCCAGCAGTTACGGGGGCGCGGAGAACACTGAAGCTTTCTTT.

The rearrangement joins TRBV30 to TRBJ2-1; 7 bases are shared with TRBD2. Per germline, CDR1 GTSNPN and CDR2 SVGIG (reference sequence). This CDR3 is built from 16 residues. Germline trimming cut 0 bases from V and 2 bases from J; bases unmatched to any gene: 7. DNA of the CDR3: TGTGCCTGGAGTGTAACGTCTAGCGGTACCTACAATGAGCAGTTCTTC. Protein product: CAWSVTSSGTYNEQFF.

This chain's CDR3 is CASSSDMFTGEQFF. Written as DNA, the CDR3 is TGTGCCAGCAGCTCCGACATGTTTACTGGTGAGCAGTTCTTC. This chain uses TRBV11-3 with TRBJ2-1; no reliable D call. This CDR3 has 14 amino acids. Trimming took 4 bases from V and 9 from J, leaving 16 bases between them. Germline-derived CDR1 and CDR2 are SGHNT and YENEEA.

This chain joins TRBV4-1 and TRBJ2-1; D tentatively reads TRBD1 or TRBD2 (6 bases each). The CDR3 is made up of 15 amino acids. The V gene lost 1 base and the J gene lost 4 bases, with 11 bases spanning the gap. In germline, CDR1 is MGHRA, CDR2 YSYEKL. The CDR3 region is CASSQGWGAYNEQFF. The DNA of the CDR3 is TGCGCCAGCAGCCAAGGGTGGGGGGCATACAATGAGCAGTTCTTC.

The chain recombines TRBV4-2 with TRBJ2-3, with D hard to call. Germline V gene sequence: CDR1 LGHNA, CDR2 YNFKEQ. The CDR3 has 12 residues. Trimming took 0 bases from V and 9 from J, leaving 7 bases between them. This CDR3 reads CASSQDRSTQYF. DNA for the CDR3: TGTGCCAGCAGCCAAGACAGGAGCACGCAGTATTTT.

The chain couples TRBV6-1 to TRBJ2-6; a possible D gene is TRBD2 (6 bases). Trimming left V 6 bases short and J 2 bases short, with 11 bases between. The germline V gene has CDR1 MNHNS and CDR2 SASEGT. The CDR3 runs to 15 residues. The DNA for the CDR3 is TGTGCCAGCAGGGGGACTTACGCTGGGGCCAACGTCCTGACTTTC. Translation gives CASRGTYAGANVLTF.

The V call is TRBV5-8, the J call TRBJ1-5; D perhaps matches TRBD1 (5 bases). The CDR3 covers 13 residues. The germline V and J ends were trimmed by 7 bases and 7 bases, with 15 bases remaining between them. Per the germline V gene, CDR1 is SGHTS and CDR2 is YDEGEE. The CDR3 reads CASAWGGGQPQHF. The CDR3 region has the DNA TGTGCCAGCGCATGGGGGGGTGGACAGCCCCAGCATTTT. Drawing the rest from reference TRBV5-8 and TRBJ1-5, the complete variable domain is EAGVTQSPTHLIKTRGQQATLRCSPISGHTSVYWYQQALGLGLQFLLWYDEGEERNRGNFPPRFSGRQFPNYSSELNVNALELEDSALYLCASAWGGGQPQHFGDGTRLSIL.

A single count supports this clone. The chain couples TRBV7-3 to TRBJ2-3; D remains unclear. From germline, CDR1 is SGHTA and CDR2 FQGTGA. Deletions cut 5 bases from V and 5 bases from J, with 14 bases between. The CDR3 totals 14 residues. In DNA form, the CDR3 reads TGTGCCAGCAGCCCCCTGAATGATAGAGATACGCAGTATTTT. Translated, it gives CASSPLNDRDTQYF.

This chain uses TRBV5-6 with TRBJ2-3; D unclear. Trimming shortened V by 0 bases and J by 2 bases, and 7 bases separated the two germline ends. Germline values: CDR1 SGHDT, CDR2 YYEEEE. The length of the CDR3 is 14 residues. CDR3 amino acids: CASSLGTNTDTQYF. In DNA form, the CDR3 reads TGTGCCAGCAGCTTGGGAACTAACACAGATACGCAGTATTTT.